This T cell receptor beta chain was sequenced during a study of early T cells in non-severe SARS-CoV-2 infection (dated by TCRdb to the early 2020s). Looking at the study overall: Because TCR sequencing relied on bulk RNA taken from unsorted whole blood, pairing of alpha and beta chains was not possible. General findings and caveats noted by the study authors: VDJdb matching was skewed toward anti-spike CD8 responses, so virus-specific expansions were likely underestimated and private and CD4 specificities were missed.

CDR1 SGHTA and CDR2 FQGNSA were looked up in the germline V gene. From the cysteine up to the phenylalanine, the CDR3 has a length of 12 residues. Only CDR3 DNA is held: 36 bases, read in frame from base 1. V was cut back by 5 bases and J by 7 bases, leaving a gap of 9 bases between them. The study was a case-control design nested within a healthcare worker cohort in London, UK, with weekly nasopharyngeal swab PCR tests and blood sampling. Healthcare workers were recruited between 23 and 31 March 2020, during the week of the UK lockdown, and were followed weekly for up to roughly 15 weeks. This clonotype was recorded at least ten times. Its antigen target is currently unknown. No much larger clonotype is one base removed from it; base qualities were not supplied. The method behind the library was 5' RACE. For sequencing, a NextSeq 500 was employed. The TCR library protocol attached unique molecular identifiers to individual cDNA molecules to correct for sequencing error and PCR bias. Both TCR alpha and beta chains were sequenced, and tight co-correlation was observed between alpha and beta sequence abundances in each sample. In the authors' own workflow: Decombinator V4 was used to annotate the V gene, J gene and CDR3 of the TCR sequences. TCRs were defined as expanded if a significant change between any two time points was detected under a Poisson model with p below 0.0001. TCR abundances were normalised to the total number of TCRs sequenced per sample and were expressed as counts per million. MAIT TCRs were defined by TRAV1-2 paired with TRAJ12, TRAJ20 or TRAJ33, and iNKT TCRs by TRAV10 paired with TRAJ18. A search of VDJdb, accessed on 1 November 2021, was run for TCRs annotated to CMV, EBV and SARS-CoV-2, with TCRs annotated for multiple antigens excluded. The public reads were reanalyzed by TCRdb: fastp trimming at Q25, MiXCR alignment, in-frame beta chains only. CDR3 protein duplicates are merged, each entry listing the most common genes and DNA. These V and J calls are TCRdb output, not the study's own analysis. The sample table lists 80,000 to 95,000 distinct CDR3 sequences, approximately 13% of them with a count of one. Of the sample, approximately 7% falls within the top ten clones.

This receptor was identified in an adult who was a healthcare worker with PCR-confirmed SARS-CoV-2 infection or an uninfected control (not recorded which). The sequencing sample was made of whole blood. Rearrangement joined TRBV7-2 to TRBJ2-1; the D gene cannot be named for sure. The CDR3 here reads CASSPTVNEQFF. The DNA sequence reads TGTGCCAGCAGCCCCACCGTAAATGAGCAGTTCTTC. The CDR3, completed at both ends by the reference TRBV7-2 and TRBJ2-1 genes, gives the full variable domain GAGVSQSPSNKVTEKGKDVELRCDPISGHTALYWYRQSLGQGLEFLIYFQGNSAPDKSGLPSDRFSAERTGGSVSTLTIQRTQQEDSAVYLCASSPTVNEQFFGPGTRLTVL.